The clone carrying this TCR beta chain was observed a few times. Its antigen is not identified. The protocol attached unique molecular identifiers to individual cDNA molecules. MiXCR, run by TCRdb on the 5' RACE reads, gives a single entry per CDR3 protein. The repertoire holds more than 75,000 distinct CDR3 sequences, with approximately 15% as singletons. Germline CDR1 is SGHVS and CDR2 is FNYEAQ. CDR3 length equals 15 residues. The ends were cut back, 2 bases at V and 1 base at J, with 10 bases in the middle. This entry belongs to a study of early T cells in non-severe SARS-CoV-2 infection. Across the study: Chains from this unsorted whole-blood bulk RNA could not be paired. Study outcomes and limitations: In VDJdb matching, anti-spike CD8 responses were favored while private and CD4 specificities went missing.

Sequencing used whole blood. The receptor comes from an adult who was a healthcare worker with PCR-confirmed SARS-CoV-2 infection or an uninfected control (not recorded which). V usage is TRBV7-6 and J usage is TRBJ2-3; possible D gene TRBD2, 6 bases. The chain's CDR3 is CASSLRGGGTDTQYF. The CDR3 coding sequence is TGTGCCAGCAGCTTAAGGGGCGGGGGCACAGATACGCAGTATTTT.